The sequence of this T cell receptor (beta chain) was determined in a study of T cell responses to AZD1222 COVID-19 vaccine listed by TCRdb under 2021. As for the study more broadly: AZD1222 recipients given second doses at about 4 weeks or at about 12 weeks were pooled, since spike-specific TCR depth and breadth were not found to differ between the two schedules. TCR sequencing was performed for about 250 trial participants, of whom about 200 were given two doses of AZD1222 and approximately 25 were given two doses of MenACWY control vaccine. Trial participants were enrolled by age into subgroups of 18-55, 56-69 and 70-plus years, and around 150, 29 and 61 TCR-sequenced participants, respectively, were included in these subgroups.

In light of the paper, this sample's time point label describes: baseline before first vaccination. Vaccinee samples came from UK trials COV001 and COV002, including a single-blind randomized controlled phase 2/3 trial of AZD1222 (ChAdOx1 nCoV-19) in healthy adults. For TCRbeta chain sequencing, PBMC samples were collected from trial participants at day 0 and at day 28 after the second dose. About this clone: The specificity of this receptor is unknown. No much larger clonotype is one base removed from it; base qualities were not supplied.

The CDR3 regions of human TCRbeta chains were analyzed by immunosequencing. Concerning the study's data processing: TCRs in the repertoires were matched against a reference library of SARS-CoV-2-specific TCRs that had been generated with the MIRA antigen-specificity platform. Breadth was defined as the fraction of unique TCRs that were SARS-CoV-2-associated. Depth was defined as the fraction of total T cells that were SARS-CoV-2-associated. Using the MIRA data, every spike-specific TCR was mapped to the spike region that the TCR reacted to and assigned to either a CD4 or a CD8 class. Log10-transformed breadth and depth values were compared by one-way ANOVA with Sidak's multiple comparisons tests. Here the immuneACCESS table is served through TCRdb, limited to in-frame sequences with V and J called. Missing clones are a known gap in these copies; in checked studies unresolved V genes cover under half, and the rest lacks a known reason. V and J calls and clone size are as listed in that table; D and trimming were resolved from the DNA. Within this sample are 110,000 to 150,000 clones, with 70% to 90% of them counted one time only. Of the sample, around 8% falls within the top ten clones.

Based on the germline V gene, the CDR1 and CDR2 sequences are LGHNT and FRNRAP. Trimmed from V: 0 bases; trimmed from J: 3 bases; junction bases lacking a gene match: 13. The CDR3 numbers 20 residues from cysteine through phenylalanine. CDR3 DNA is the only sequence kept; it has 60 bases, read in frame from the first base. Study-level results and caveats: The 56-69-year group was small, and its depth increase did not reach significance, likely because of low power. Nearly half of unique spike-specific TCRs reportedly recognized epitopes outside regions mutated in the B.1.351 and B.1.1.7 variants. No day 14 peak-response samples were available, so repertoires were characterized only after the peak T cell response. The whole spike protein was spanned by vaccine-associated CD4 TCRs, and dominant responses were seen in regions 160-218 and 743-854. Most participants were white British and females outnumbered males, and the authors suggested that clonal diversity may have been underestimated. Only a handful of AZD1222 recipients were SARS-CoV-2 seropositive at baseline, limiting conclusions about previously exposed vaccinees. After two AZD1222 doses, spike-specific TCR breadth and depth were significantly higher than at day 0 and than in MenACWY recipients.

Sequencing used peripheral blood, obtained on day 0 of AZD1222 vaccination. The sequence derives from an adult in good health. This chain joins TRBV12-5 to TRBJ2-1; 11 bases in between match TRBD2. In nucleotides, the sequence is TGTGCTAGTGGTTTGGTAGACCCACTGACTAGCGGGACCGACTACAATGAGCAGTTCTTC. Translated, this gives CASGLVDPLTSGTDYNEQFF.